This T cell receptor (beta chain) was identified during a study of blood T cell repertoires in COVID-19. Study at large: The samples span acute and convalescent COVID-19 from the United States, Italy and Spain. PBMCs, B-cell-depleted T cells, or T cells were the source of the cDNA or gDNA that made up the material.

This CDR3 comprises 13 residues. Germline assignment: CDR1 LGHNT and CDR2 FRNRAP. V lost 5 bases, J lost 14 bases, and 16 bases lay in between. The method was immunoSEQ multiplex PCR; TCRdb's version includes in-frame clones alone and lacks a portion of them. The sample lists around 240,000 clones, more than 65% occurring once. Sequenced material: peripheral blood. V usage is TRBV12-5 and J usage is TRBJ1-6; D may be TRBD1 (6 bases). The TCR originated in a woman aged 40 to 50 who had recovered from COVID-19. The CDR3 coding sequence is TGTGCTAGTGGTCCCGGGACCTCAGGGGCCCTCCACTTT. It yields the protein CASGPGTSGALHF.